This T cell receptor beta chain was documented in a study of T cells in localized non-small cell lung cancer. The data were produced by immunoSEQ multiplex PCR, yet TCRdb's version contains in-frame clones alone and is incomplete. The sample records around 53,000 clones, over 70% being singletons. Only a few counts were recorded for this clone. Its antigen is not known. Study conclusions and caveats: Heterogeneity within the tumor remains possible, as just one region underwent sequencing. Those with higher blood T cell density had longer overall survival. Clonality peaked in uninvolved adjacent lung rather than tumor.

The sample consisted of PBMCs, taken before any cancer treatment. This receptor was taken from a woman aged 35 to 70 with stage II lung adenocarcinoma.

For the CDR3, the DNA is TGTGCCTGGAGTGTACTCGGAAACACCATATATTTT. Translated: CAWSVLGNTIYF. J is TRBJ1-3 and V is TRBV30, with D uncertain. The CDR3 sequence is 12 residues long. Trimming pared 0 bases from V and 4 bases from J, leaving 4 bases between. The germline V gene has CDR1 GTSNPN and CDR2 SVGIG (reference sequence).